This TCR beta chain stems from a study of blood T cells in healthy people across ages. Whole-study results and caveats: CMV status of donors was unknown, possibly confounding expanded clonotype changes.

It was with a sample-barcoded 5' primer and a J-beta primer mix that a second PCR of about 6 to 12 cycles was run. Each of the samples gave a minimum of 2.5 million paired-end reads that contained CDR3. TCRdb reanalysed the 5' RACE reads using MiXCR and keeps one entry per CDR3 protein. The sample lists some 1.1 million distinct CDR3 sequences, 30% to 40% occurring once. On this clonotype itself: Its target is not known.

The V segment lost 3 bases and the J segment 3 bases; nucleotides outside the gene matches: 8. The CDR3 extends over 17 amino acids. Germline CDR1 is LGHNA and CDR2 is YNFKEQ. The receptor's source is a man between 18 and 29 years old in good health. The genes are TRBV4-2 and TRBJ2-2; 9 bases line up with TRBD1. Specimen: blood. The CDR3 coding sequence is TGTGCCAGCAGCCAGATTACCGGGACAGGGTACACCGGGGAGCTGTTTTTT. This encodes CASSQITGTGYTGELFF.